These 15 T cell receptor beta chains came from one sample sequenced in a study of cytomegalovirus exposure and HLA in healthy donors. A multiplex PCR was run with 60 Vbeta primers and 13 Jbeta primers. Generated by immunoSEQ multiplex PCR, the TCRdb table keeps only in-frame clones and is missing some. The sample lists 150,000 to 200,000 clones; around 77% were seen once. Sequenced input: PBMCs. These receptors were obtained from a woman in her twenties or thirties in good health and CMV-seronegative.

This chain connects TRBV30 to TRBJ1-6, with 7 bases that match TRBD1. Germline V CDR1 and CDR2: GTSNPN, SVGIG (reference sequence). The CDR3 has 17 amino acids. J lost 0 bases, V lost 1 base, and 6 bases had no gene match. CDR3 residues: CAWSEKGTVSYNSPLHF. The CDR3 coding sequence is TGTGCCTGGAGTGAAAAAGGGACAGTCTCCTATAATTCACCCCTCCACTTT.

The rearrangement links TRBV7-3 to TRBJ2-3, with D possibly matching TRBD2 (6 bases). The length of the CDR3 is 14 residues. Trimming left V 5 bases short and J 2 bases short, with 11 bases between. Per the germline V gene, CDR1 is SGHTA and CDR2 is FQGTGA. This CDR3 is CASSRLVTTDTQYF. The CDR3, as DNA: TGTGCCAGCAGCCGACTAGTAACCACAGATACGCAGTATTTT.

V is TRBV30 and J is TRBJ1-3, with D possibly matching TRBD1 (5 bases). The CDR3 runs 15 residues. Germline CDR1 reads GTSNPN; CDR2 reads SVGIG (reference sequence). Trimming removed 0 bases from V and 0 bases from J, with 9 bases in between. The CDR3, as DNA: TGTGCCTGGAGTGTGGAAGACAGCTCTGGAAACACCATATATTTT. Encoded protein: CAWSVEDSSGNTIYF.

This clone was seen a handful of times. This chain links TRBV19 with TRBJ2-2; possibly TRBD1 for D (6 bases). CDR1 LNHDA and CDR2 SQIVND come from the germline V gene (reference sequence). With 7 bases removed from V and 5 bases from J, the gap between germline ends came to 20 bases. CDR3 length: 16 amino acids. CDR3 loop: CASKLGQGIRTGELFF. For the CDR3, the DNA is TGTGCCAGTAAATTGGGGCAGGGGATTCGGACCGGGGAGCTGTTTTTT. The full variable domain, completed using reference TRBV19 and TRBJ2-2, is DGGITQSPKYLFRKEGQNVTLSCEQNLNHDAMYWYRQDPGQGLRLIYYSQIVNDFQKGDIAEGYSVSREKKESFPLTVTSAQKNPTAFYLCASKLGQGIRTGELFFGEGSRLTVL.

The chain recombines TRBV15 with TRBJ2-5; D might be TRBD1 (6 bases). Per the germline V gene, CDR1 is LNHNV and CDR2 is YYDKDF (reference sequence). Deletions cut 1 base from V and 3 bases from J, with 6 bases between. The length of the CDR3 is 13 residues. The CDR3 coding sequence is TGTGCCACCAGCAGAGGGACAGAAGAGACCCAGTACTTC. Residues: CATSRGTEETQYF.

This rearrangement joins TRBV5-4 to TRBJ1-6; possibly TRBD1 for D (5 bases). Trimming removed 4 bases at V and 5 bases at J, with 13 bases between. CDR1 and CDR2 from the germline V gene are SGHNT and YYREEE (reference sequence). This CDR3 contains 15 residues. For the CDR3, the DNA is TGTGCCAGCAGCCTAACCCGACAGAATAATTCACCCCTCCACTTT. Residues: CASSLTRQNNSPLHF.

V and J are TRBV29-1 and TRBJ2-3; the match to TRBD1 covers 7 bases. After removal of 6 bases from V and 2 bases from J, the junction contained 11 bases not matched to a gene. The CDR3 length is 15 residues. CDR1 and CDR2 (germline): SQVTM, ANQGSEA. CDR3 coding DNA: TGCAGCGTAAGTTCAGGACAGGCTTACACAGATACGCAGTATTTT. Translation: CSVSSGQAYTDTQYF.

This clone showed up just once. This chain links TRBV2 with TRBJ2-7; 7 nucleotides align to TRBD1. The CDR3 extends over 12 amino acids. V trimming: 3 bases; J trimming: 6 bases; junction bases outside the gene matches: 2. The germline V gene has CDR1 SNHLY and CDR2 FYNNEI. CDR3 sequence reads: CASSDQGVEQYF. DNA for the CDR3: TGTGCCAGCAGTGACCAGGGGGTCGAGCAGTACTTC.

This chain links TRBV10-1 with TRBJ2-1; the match to TRBD2 covers 7 bases. With 4 bases clipped from V and 5 bases from J, the junction kept 5 bases outside the gene matches. In germline, CDR1 is WNHNN, CDR2 SYGVQD (reference sequence). CDR3 size: 14 residues. This CDR3 reads CASSGGAGNNEQFF. The CDR3 bases are TGCGCCAGCAGTGGGGGAGCGGGGAACAATGAGCAGTTCTTC.

This sequence joins TRBV29-1 and TRBJ2-1, with 14 bases identical to TRBD2. From germline, CDR1 is SQVTM and CDR2 ANQGSEA. The CDR3 covers 16 residues. J lost 9 bases, V lost 3 bases, and 10 bases had no gene match. The CDR3 DNA reads TGCAGCGTTGACCGACTAGCGGGAGGGCCCCAGGGTGAGCAGTTCTTC. Its protein product is CSVDRLAGGPQGEQFF.

The rearrangement joins TRBV6-5 to TRBJ2-7; D might be TRBD1 (5 bases). This CDR3 is built from 16 residues. The V end was cut by 4 bases, the J end by 2 bases, with 18 bases between. Germline V gene lookup returns CDR1 MNHEY and CDR2 SVGAGI. CDR3 loop: CASSSSLGPRAYEQYF. The CDR3 nucleotides are TGTGCCAGCAGTTCCTCGTTGGGGCCCAGGGCCTACGAGCAGTACTTC.

V is TRBV9 and J is TRBJ1-5; D unresolved. Trimming took 4 bases from V and 7 from J, leaving 15 bases between them. Germline V gene data show CDR1 as SGDLS and CDR2 as YYNGEE. The CDR3 length is 14 residues. The CDR3 nucleotides read TGTGCCAGCAGCCCGTGGAGGGTGGGACAGCCCCAGCATTTT. Translation: CASSPWRVGQPQHF.

This chain uses TRBV7-2 with TRBJ2-7, with D possibly TRBD2 on 6 matching bases. This CDR3 has 15 residues. The V and J ends lost 2 bases and 2 bases respectively, with 13 bases between them. The germline CDR1 and CDR2 sequences are SGHTA and FQGNSA. CDR3 coding DNA: TGTGCCAGCAGCTTATTACCGGGACTTACCTACGAGCAGTACTTC. Protein product: CASSLLPGLTYEQYF.

J is TRBJ1-2 and V is TRBV6-6; maybe TRBD1 (5 bases). CDR3 length: 15 residues. The germline V gene encodes CDR1 MNHNY and CDR2 SVGAGI (reference sequence). Trimming left V 4 bases short and J 0 bases short, with 12 bases between. The CDR3 here is CASSSRRTTNYGYTF. CDR3 sequence (DNA): TGTGCCAGCAGTTCCCGCAGGACAACTAACTATGGCTACACCTTC.

The V gene is TRBV7-2, the J gene TRBJ1-5; weak D call: TRBD1 (5 bases). The V end lost 5 bases, the J end lost 5 bases, and 10 bases lay between the germline ends. This CDR3 spans 13 amino acids. Germline-derived CDR1 and CDR2 are SGHTA and FQGNSA. Written as DNA, the CDR3 is TGTGCCAGCAGCCAATCCAGGGATCAGCCCCAGCATTTT. Protein: CASSQSRDQPQHF.